This T cell receptor (beta chain) derives from a study of blood T cell repertoires in COVID-19. About the study: Samples taken during acute and convalescent COVID-19 were collected in the United States, Italy and Spain. From T cells, B-cell-depleted T cells, or PBMCs came the material, which was cDNA or gDNA.

Authors' analysis steps: Counts of nucleated cells, estimated from reference gene primer amplification, were obtained. The assay was immunoSEQ multiplex PCR, and TCRdb's table has in-frame clones only and misses some. Clonal size and the V and J genes are those of that table, whereas D and trimming came from the DNA. Of a few hundred thousand clones in the sample, approximately 91% were seen once. In its sample, this clone was seen once. Germline V CDR1 and CDR2: MNHEY, SVGAGI. Trimming cost V 8 bases and J 5 bases, with 12 bases left between them. There are 12 residues in the CDR3. The Seattle site enrolled patients during active infection and followed them longitudinally.

The V call is TRBV6-5, the J call TRBJ1-1; the D is unclear. Sequenced input: peripheral blood. The TCR comes from a woman in her thirties with COVID-19, enrolled during active disease. For the CDR3, the DNA is TGTGCCAGCTCGCAACCGGGTACTGAAGCTTTCTTT. It codes for CASSQPGTEAFF.